Below are 27 T cell receptor beta chains sequenced from a single sample in a study of shared clonotypes between healthy human individuals. The protocol was immunoSEQ multiplex PCR, while the TCRdb copy is restricted to in-frame clones and leaves out a portion. This table holds about 980,000 clones, over 75% found once. The sequenced sample was memory CD4+ T cells sorted from blood. The subset was: CD45RA-negative fraction. All receptors come from a young man in good health.

The genes are TRBV7-8 and TRBJ2-2; 7 nucleotides line up with TRBD1. This CDR3 has 13 residues. The V gene end was trimmed by 5 bases and the J gene end by 8 bases; junction bases not matched to a gene: 5. CDR1 SGHVS and CDR2 FQNEAQ come from the germline V gene. The chain's CDR3 is CASSRPGQGELFF. CDR3 DNA: TGTGCCAGCAGCAGACCGGGACAGGGGGAGCTGTTTTTT. The whole variable domain, filled in from reference TRBV7-8 and TRBJ2-2, reads GAGVSQSPRYKVAKRGQDVALRCDPISGHVSLFWYQQALGQGPEFLTYFQNEAQLDKSGLPSDRFFAERPEGSVSTLKIQRTQQEDSAVYLCASSRPGQGELFFGEGSRLTVL.

Only one count was recorded for this clone. Here the CDR3 reads CASSLSDESRDYGYTF. In DNA, the CDR3 is TGTGCCAGCAGCCTTAGCGATGAATCTCGAGACTATGGCTACACCTTC. This chain uses TRBV7-6 with TRBJ1-2; D remains ambiguous. CDR1 is SGHVS and CDR2 is FNYEAQ in the germline V gene. The V gene lost 5 bases and the J gene lost 3 bases, with 19 bases spanning the gap. CDR3 length: 16 amino acids. The full variable domain, with the rest looked up from reference TRBV7-6 and TRBJ1-2, is GAGVSQSPRYKVTKRGQDVALRCDPISGHVSLYWYRQALGQGPEFLTYFNYEAQQDKSGLPNDRFSAERPEGSISTLTIQRTEQRDSAMYRCASSLSDESRDYGYTFGSGTRLTVV.

The gene calls are TRBV5-1 and TRBJ2-4; D is perhaps TRBD2 (5 bases). CDR3 length: 14 amino acids. Per germline, CDR1 SGHRS and CDR2 YFSETQ. With 4 bases removed from V and 8 bases from J, the gap between germline ends came to 16 bases. The DNA of the CDR3 is TGCGCCAGCAGCCCGGACTCCTATCCATACATTCAGTACTTC. Amino acid sequence: CASSPDSYPYIQYF.

The rearrangement uses TRBV11-2 and TRBJ2-2; a weak D match, TRBD2 (6 bases). V shed 1 base and J shed 0 bases, with 12 bases lying between them. The CDR3 loop spans 17 amino acids. In germline, CDR1 is SGHAT, CDR2 FQNNGV. The CDR3 region has the DNA TGTGCCAGCAGCTTAGCTTTTGGAGGGGCGAACACCGGGGAGCTGTTTTTT. It yields the protein CASSLAFGGANTGELFF.

Turning to this clone: This may be a read error: a much more frequent sequence differs by one nucleotide. Distinct nucleotide sequences in the sample also encode this CDR3. The chain carries TRBV27 and TRBJ1-2; 9 nucleotides line up with TRBD1. Germline CDR1 MNHEY, CDR2 SMNVEV (reference sequence). With 5 bases clipped from V and 4 bases from J, the junction kept 2 bases outside the gene matches. The CDR3 length is 13 residues. This CDR3 is CASSPDRGYGYTF. CDR3 coding DNA: TGTGCCAGCAGTCCGGACAGGGGCTATGGCTACACCTTC.

The genes are TRBV5-1 and TRBJ1-1, with 7 nucleotides matching TRBD1. The V gene's germline CDR1 is SGHRS and CDR2 YFSETQ. The CDR3 consists of 14 residues. J gave up 6 bases and V 4 bases, and 9 bases lay outside the gene matches. The CDR3 DNA reads as TGCGCCAGCAGCAGATCCGGGACAGCCGCTGAAGCTTTCTTT. Protein: CASSRSGTAAEAFF. The entire variable domain, with the rest obtained from reference TRBV5-1 and TRBJ1-1, is as follows: KAGVTQTPRYLIKTRGQQVTLSCSPISGHRSVSWYQQTPGQGLQFLFEYFSETQRNKGNFPGRFSGRQFSNSRSEMNVSTLELGDSALYLCASSRSGTAAEAFFGQGTRLTVV.

The CDR3 loop is CAISDRLDRATQYF. DNA of the CDR3: TGTGCCATCAGTGATCGACTAGATCGGGCTACGCAGTATTTT. The chain links TRBV10-3 to TRBJ2-3; perhaps TRBD2 as D (6 bases). The CDR3 is 14 residues long. V was cut by 3 bases and J by 8 bases, with 15 bases left in between. Germline assignment: CDR1 ENHRY and CDR2 SYGVKD.

On this clone itself: Other DNA sequences in the same sample also yield this CDR3. The CDR3, as DNA: TGTGCCAGTAGAACACAAAACTATGGCTACACCTTC. It is translated as CASRTQNYGYTF. This chain joins TRBV19 and TRBJ1-2, with D hard to call. V was clipped by 6 bases and J by 2 bases, with 7 bases between them. Looked up from germline, CDR1 is LNHDA and CDR2 is SQIVND (reference sequence). The CDR3 consists of 12 residues.

Ten or more counts support this clone. This rearrangement joins TRBV9 to TRBJ2-2, with a possible D match to TRBD2 (6 bases). Germline V gene sequence: CDR1 SGDLS, CDR2 YYNGEE. The germline V and J ends were trimmed by 4 bases and 1 base, with 17 bases remaining between them. The CDR3 runs 17 residues. CDR3 in DNA: TGTGCCAGCAGCACTCTCCTATCTAGCGAGAACACCGGGGAGCTGTTTTTT. It encodes CASSTLLSSENTGELFF.

This chain links TRBV5-1 with TRBJ2-5; D might be TRBD2 (5 bases). Trimming shortened V by 0 bases and J by 5 bases, and 17 bases separated the two germline ends. CDR1 is SGHRS, CDR2 YFSETQ, per germline. CDR3 length: 16 residues. CDR3: CASSLGGIRGGETQYF. In nucleotides, the CDR3 is TGCGCCAGCAGCTTGGGAGGGATTCGGGGTGGCGAGACCCAGTACTTC.

The rearrangement joins TRBV5-4 to TRBJ2-7; D ambiguous. Germline V CDR1 and CDR2: SGHNT, YYREEE (reference sequence). Trimming pared 2 bases from V and 1 base from J, leaving 13 bases between. The CDR3 is 15 residues long. The CDR3 loop is CASSFDGLGSYEQYF. The CDR3, as DNA: TGTGCCAGCAGCTTTGATGGGTTGGGGTCCTACGAGCAGTACTTC.

The chain recombines TRBV2 with TRBJ2-7; 8 bases are shared with TRBD2. Germline V gives CDR1 SNHLY, CDR2 FYNNEI. The ends lost 10 bases at V and 6 bases at J; junction bases unmatched: 14. This CDR3 spans 14 amino acids. The CDR3 reads CATSQERGIFEQYF. CDR3 nucleotides: TGTGCCACCTCCCAGGAGCGGGGGATTTTCGAGCAGTACTTC.

The chain recombines TRBV5-1 with TRBJ2-3; either TRBD1 or TRBD2 may supply D (6 bases each). This CDR3 comprises 15 residues. The germline CDR1 and CDR2 sequences are SGHRS and YFSETQ. The ends were cut back, 0 bases at V and 6 bases at J, with 14 bases in the middle. Here the CDR3 reads CASSLEGGLQDTQYF. For the CDR3, the DNA is TGCGCCAGCAGCTTGGAGGGGGGCCTTCAGGATACGCAGTATTTT.

The chain is built from TRBV10-2 and TRBJ1-3, with a weak D call TRBD1 (6 bases). Germline loops: CDR1 WSHSY, CDR2 SAAADI. The CDR3 has 14 residues. Trimming took 7 bases from V and 4 from J, leaving 14 bases between them. The DNA for the CDR3 is TGCGCCAGCACCTTGGAAGGGGGAGGAAACACCATATATTTT. As protein: CASTLEGGGNTIYF.

The chain combines TRBV10-3 with TRBJ1-2; D is possibly TRBD1 (5 bases). Deletions cut 10 bases from V and 7 bases from J, with 19 bases between. The germline gives CDR1 ENHRY, CDR2 SYGVKD. This CDR3 is built from 13 residues. The chain's CDR3 is CATADGTLGGYTF. As DNA, the CDR3 is TGTGCCACCGCGGACGGGACCTTGGGTGGCTACACCTTC.

The chain uses TRBV7-2 and TRBJ2-7; perhaps TRBD1 as D (7 bases). Germline V gives CDR1 SGHTA, CDR2 FQGNSA. CDR3 size: 15 residues. The ends were cut back, 1 base at V and 1 base at J, with 11 bases in the middle. DNA for the CDR3: TGTGCCAGCAGCTTAGGCGGGACAGTTTCCTACGAGCAGTACTTC. This translates into CASSLGGTVSYEQYF.

This clone appeared a few times. The chain carries TRBV6-1 and TRBJ1-2, with D uncertain. This CDR3 is built from 15 residues. Germline CDR1 MNHNS, CDR2 SASEGT. V was cut by 5 bases and J by 1 base, with 14 bases left in between. The DNA for the CDR3 is TGTGCCAGCAGTAATCAGCGGGGAGGTAACTATGGCTACACCTTC. It specifies CASSNQRGGNYGYTF.

This clone was detected a few times. The chain couples TRBV19 to TRBJ1-1; D is undetermined. The CDR3 runs to 13 residues. With 7 bases removed from V and 6 bases from J, the gap between germline ends came to 15 bases. CDR1 LNHDA and CDR2 SQIVND come from the germline V gene (reference sequence). CDR3 sequence: CASTPIASPEAFF. CDR3 sequence (DNA): TGTGCCAGTACCCCTATAGCCAGTCCTGAAGCTTTCTTT.

This chain joins TRBV10-3 and TRBJ2-7; no reliable D call. The CDR3 contains 14 residues. The germline V and J ends were trimmed by 0 bases and 5 bases, with 11 bases remaining between them. Germline V lookup: CDR1 ENHRY, CDR2 SYGVKD. This CDR3 is CAISESSIGNEQYF. DNA for the CDR3: TGTGCCATCAGTGAGTCGTCGATTGGGAACGAGCAGTACTTC.

CDR3 loop: CASSRRAQGVRTQDTQYF. The CDR3 coding sequence is TGTGCCAGCAGCCGGAGGGCCCAGGGGGTAAGAACACAAGATACGCAGTATTTT. The V call is TRBV14, the J call TRBJ2-3, with D perhaps TRBD1 (7 bases). V lost 4 bases, J lost 5 bases, and 25 bases lay in between. The CDR3 runs 18 residues. Germline CDR1 reads SGHDN; CDR2 reads FVKESK. The full variable domain, rest sourced from reference TRBV14 and TRBJ2-3, is EAGVTQFPSHSVIEKGQTVTLRCDPISGHDNLYWYRRVMGKEIKFLLHFVKESKQDESGMPNNRFLAERTGGTYSTLKVQPAELEDSGVYFCASSRRAQGVRTQDTQYFGPGTRLTVL.

V and J are TRBV27 and TRBJ2-3; the D is unclear. Germline V gene data show CDR1 as MNHEY and CDR2 as SMNVEV (reference sequence). This CDR3 contains 15 residues. The V gene lost 1 base and the J gene lost 0 bases, with 8 bases spanning the gap. The CDR3 loop is CASSLWRSSTDTQYF. The CDR3 DNA sequence: TGTGCCAGCAGTTTATGGCGGTCTAGCACAGATACGCAGTATTTT.

The chain uses TRBV25-1 and TRBJ1-6, with 7 nucleotides matching TRBD1. The J segment lost 6 bases and the V segment lost 5 bases, leaving 7 bases of the junction unmatched. This CDR3 has 15 amino acids. Germline loops: CDR1 MGHDK, CDR2 SYGVNS. CDR3 sequence reads: CASSPRDRGNSPLHF. For the CDR3, the DNA is TGTGCCAGCAGTCCCCGGGACAGAGGTAATTCACCCCTCCACTTT.

The CDR3 loop reads CASSLDYRGSTEAFF. Written as DNA, the CDR3 is TGTGCCAGCAGCCTAGACTACAGGGGGTCCACTGAAGCTTTCTTT. The genes are TRBV5-8 and TRBJ1-1; 8 bases align to TRBD1. Germline CDR1 SGHTS, CDR2 YDEGEE. The junction had 9 bases not matched to a gene; V was cut back by 4 bases and J by 4 bases. This CDR3 has 15 residues.

Points on this clone: This same CDR3 is encoded by further DNA sequences in the sample. The chain joins TRBV5-1 to TRBJ2-5, with D possibly being TRBD1 or TRBD2 (5 bases each). The germline CDR1 and CDR2 sequences are SGHRS and YFSETQ. V was trimmed by 4 bases and J by 5 bases, leaving 15 bases between them. The CDR3 contains 14 residues. CDR3 bases: TGCGCCAGCAGCCTCCCAGGGACCGAGGAGACCCAGTACTTC. It translates to CASSLPGTEETQYF.

The V and J genes are TRBV28 and TRBJ2-1; either TRBD1 or TRBD2 may fit D (5 bases each). The CDR3 sequence is 13 residues long. Germline CDR1 is MDHEN and CDR2 is SYDVKM. Between the trimmed V and J ends, which lost 6 bases and 7 bases, there was a span of 13 bases. CDR3 amino acids: CASRPGTENEQFF. CDR3 bases: TGTGCCAGCAGACCCGGGACGGAGAATGAGCAGTTCTTC.

This chain links TRBV10-3 with TRBJ2-2; D might be TRBD1 or TRBD2, each matching 6 bases. This CDR3 comprises 16 residues. Trimming removed 0 bases at V and 6 bases at J, with 14 bases between. Germline V CDR1 and CDR2: ENHRY, SYGVKD. Written as DNA, the CDR3 is TGTGCCATCAGTGAGTCTACGGGGGCCGGACCCGGGGAGCTGTTTTTT. Its protein is CAISESTGAGPGELFF.

This sequence joins TRBV5-1 and TRBJ2-1; 12 bases are a match to TRBD2. This CDR3 comprises 23 residues. The trim removed 1 base at V and 0 bases at J, leaving 20 bases unmatched. Germline V gene data show CDR1 as SGHRS and CDR2 as YFSETQ. The DNA of the CDR3 is TGCGCCAGCAGCTTGAGTGCCCCCTTATCGAGACTAGCGGGAGTACCCTCCTACAATGAGCAGTTCTTC. This translates into CASSLSAPLSRLAGVPSYNEQFF.